This T cell receptor beta chain is drawn from a study of T-cell reconstitution after alpha-beta-depleted transplantation in children. A library of TCRbeta sequences, prepared with unique molecular identifiers, was generated. From the PCR reads, TCRdb called clonotypes with MiXCR, one entry per CDR3 protein. The repertoire has roughly 220,000 distinct CDR3 sequences, 7.5% to 9.5% of them found once; the top ten carry 35%. Study-wide findings and caveats: Several hundred graft clones that had expanded were reportedly the source of alpha-beta T cells about two months after transplant.

This clonotype came up many times. Its antigen is currently unknown. Sequences were derived from PBMCs, mostly from graft donor cells, sampled 360 days after TCRalphabeta/CD19-depleted stem cell transplant. The sequence derives from a male patient between 2 and 15 years old who had a stem cell transplant for acute myeloid leukemia, so the T cells may come from the graft donor.

The CDR3 loop reads CATSDGGSYNEQFF. Here the CDR3 DNA reads TGTGCCACCAGTGATGGGGGCTCCTACAATGAGCAGTTCTTC. The rearrangement links TRBV24-1 to TRBJ2-1; D might be TRBD1 or TRBD2, each matching 5 bases. CDR1 and CDR2 from the germline V gene are KGHDR and SFDVKD. CDR3 size: 14 residues. The germline V and J ends were trimmed by 3 bases and 0 bases, with 5 bases remaining between them.